The clone carrying this TCR beta chain has just a few counts. Antigen: not known. The data stem from a study of T cells after yellow fever vaccination. Study details: When fractions had low cell numbers, they were prepared with SMART-Seq v4 Ultra Low Input.

Trimming cost V 5 bases and J 4 bases, with 18 bases left between them. The CDR3 is 16 amino acids. Germline-derived CDR1 and CDR2 are GTSNPN and SVGIG (reference sequence). Making TCR cDNA involved 5'RACE template switching, which added UMIs and a universal primer site. TCRdb processed the 5' RACE reads anew with MiXCR; each CDR3 protein has one entry. The sample has 250,000 to 350,000 distinct CDR3 sequences, over 3.5% seen once; the top ten hold around 19%. Findings of the study overall: Peaking faster, on day 5 versus 15, the secondary response was nonetheless weaker.

This specimen was PBMCs, taken 15 days after the yellow fever booster vaccination. This clonotype originated in a man aged 18 to 29 who received the YFV17D yellow fever vaccine. V is TRBV30 and J is TRBJ2-6; the D gene could be TRBD1 or TRBD2 (5 bases each). CDR3 sequence: CAWEPAPGPGANVLTF. CDR3 nucleotide sequence: TGTGCCTGGGAACCAGCCCCGGGGCCAGGGGCCAACGTCCTGACTTTC.